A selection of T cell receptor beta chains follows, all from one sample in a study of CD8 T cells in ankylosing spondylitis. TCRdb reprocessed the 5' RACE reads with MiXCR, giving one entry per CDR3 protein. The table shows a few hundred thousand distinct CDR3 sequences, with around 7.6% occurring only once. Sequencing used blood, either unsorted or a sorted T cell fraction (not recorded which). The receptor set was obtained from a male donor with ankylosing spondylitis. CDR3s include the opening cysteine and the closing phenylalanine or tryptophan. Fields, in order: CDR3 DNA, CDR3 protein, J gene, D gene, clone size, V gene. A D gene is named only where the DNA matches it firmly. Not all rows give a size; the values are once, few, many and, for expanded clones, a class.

cdr3_nt: TGCGCCAGCAGCCAAGAGGTGGCGGCGGGGCTGGCCTACAATGAGCAGTTCTTC
cdr3_aa: CASSQEVAAGLAYNEQFF
j_call: TRBJ2-1
d_call: -
clone_size: -
v_call: TRBV4-3

cdr3_nt: TGTGCCAGCAGTTCGTCCGGGACTCGAAACTACAATGAGCAGTTCTTC
cdr3_aa: CASSSSGTRNYNEQFF
j_call: TRBJ2-1
d_call: -
clone_size: many
v_call: TRBV12-3/TRBV12-4

cdr3_nt: TGTGCCAGCAGCCCAGCTGGGCAGGGGTCCTACGAGCAGTACTTC
cdr3_aa: CASSPAGQGSYEQYF
j_call: TRBJ2-7
d_call: -
clone_size: -
v_call: TRBV9

cdr3_nt: TGTGCCAGCAGCGTAGGGTCCAGCGGGAGCTTCACAGATACGCAGTATTTT
cdr3_aa: CASSVGSSGSFTDTQYF
j_call: TRBJ2-3
d_call: TRBD2
clone_size: -
v_call: TRBV9

cdr3_nt: TGTGCCAGCAGCTTCACAGGGGGCTTTAACACTGAAGCTTTCTTT
cdr3_aa: CASSFTGGFNTEAFF
j_call: TRBJ1-1
d_call: TRBD1
clone_size: -
v_call: TRBV7-2

cdr3_nt: TGTGCCAGCACCCTGAACTTGCAGGTTGAGCAGTTCTTC
cdr3_aa: CASTLNLQVEQFF
j_call: TRBJ2-1
d_call: -
clone_size: -
v_call: TRBV6-1

cdr3_nt: TGTGCCAGCGGATCAGAATCGGTAGCGGGAGGGTTCACAGATACGCAGTATTTT
cdr3_aa: CASGSESVAGGFTDTQYF
j_call: TRBJ2-3
d_call: TRBD2
clone_size: -
v_call: TRBV12-3/TRBV12-4

cdr3_nt: TGTGCCAGCAGCCAAGGACAGGGAGGTCAGCCCCAGCATTTT
cdr3_aa: CASSQGQGGQPQHF
j_call: TRBJ1-5
d_call: TRBD1
clone_size: few
v_call: TRBV4-2

cdr3_nt: TGCGCCAGCAGCTTGGTGACTAAAGAGACCCAGTACTTC
cdr3_aa: CASSLVTKETQYF
j_call: TRBJ2-5
d_call: -
clone_size: -
v_call: TRBV5-1

cdr3_nt: TGTGCCAGCAGCCAAGCAGGGGGAAAGGGCGGGGAGCTGTTTTTT
cdr3_aa: CASSQAGGKGGELFF
j_call: TRBJ2-2
d_call: TRBD1
clone_size: few
v_call: TRBV4-2

cdr3_nt: TGTGCCAGTAGAATATCGGGGGCCACTGAAGCTTTCTTT
cdr3_aa: CASRISGATEAFF
j_call: TRBJ1-1
d_call: -
clone_size: -
v_call: TRBV19

cdr3_nt: TGTGCCAGCAGCTTAAGGGGGGCGGGGGGAGATACGCAGTATTTT
cdr3_aa: CASSLRGAGGDTQYF
j_call: TRBJ2-3
d_call: TRBD2
clone_size: -
v_call: TRBV7-2

cdr3_nt: TGTGCCACCAGTGATTTTAACGGGGCGGAGACCCAGTACTTC
cdr3_aa: CATSDFNGAETQYF
j_call: TRBJ2-5
d_call: -
clone_size: -
v_call: TRBV24-1

cdr3_nt: TGTGCCAGCAGCAATAGCGGGATCCAGTACTTC
cdr3_aa: CASSNSGIQYF
j_call: TRBJ2-7
d_call: TRBD2
clone_size: -
v_call: TRBV9

cdr3_nt: TGTGCCAGCACTTTTAAACCGGGATACGAGCAGTACTTC
cdr3_aa: CASTFKPGYEQYF
j_call: TRBJ2-7
d_call: -
clone_size: -
v_call: TRBV12-3/TRBV12-4

cdr3_nt: TGCGCCAGCAGCTTGTGGTCCTCCCCTAACTATGGCTACACCTTC
cdr3_aa: CASSLWSSPNYGYTF
j_call: TRBJ1-2
d_call: -
clone_size: few
v_call: TRBV5-1

cdr3_nt: TGTGCCACCAGCAGACAAGTCACGGTTCCCGGGGAGCTGTTTTTT
cdr3_aa: CATSRQVTVPGELFF
j_call: TRBJ2-2
d_call: -
clone_size: few
v_call: TRBV15

cdr3_nt: TGTGCCAGCAGTCCGCGCGGGATGTACAATGAGCAGTTCTTC
cdr3_aa: CASSPRGMYNEQFF
j_call: TRBJ2-1
d_call: -
clone_size: few
v_call: TRBV6-1

cdr3_nt: TGTGCCAGCAGCTTAGGGGGCCCTAGCGGGGTCATTGCGCAGTTCTTC
cdr3_aa: CASSLGGPSGVIAQFF
j_call: TRBJ2-1
d_call: TRBD2
clone_size: few
v_call: TRBV7-2

cdr3_nt: TGTGCCAGCAGTTTGGTAGGGACCAAGAACACTGAAGCTTTCTTT
cdr3_aa: CASSLVGTKNTEAFF
j_call: TRBJ1-1
d_call: -
clone_size: -
v_call: TRBV28

cdr3_nt: TGTGCCAGCAGTGAAGTAACAGGGGAGGATGAAAAACTGTTTTTT
cdr3_aa: CASSEVTGEDEKLFF
j_call: TRBJ1-4
d_call: TRBD1
clone_size: -
v_call: TRBV6-1

cdr3_nt: TGTGCCAGCAGCTTAGGATCCAGAAGATACACTGAAGCTTTCTTT
cdr3_aa: CASSLGSRRYTEAFF
j_call: TRBJ1-1
d_call: -
clone_size: many
v_call: TRBV7-9

cdr3_nt: TGTGCCAGCAGCTTTCTTCGACTAGCCTACAATGAGCAGTTCTTC
cdr3_aa: CASSFLRLAYNEQFF
j_call: TRBJ2-1
d_call: -
clone_size: few
v_call: TRBV7-2

cdr3_nt: TGTGCCAGCAGTGGAACACGGCTCACTGAAGCTTTCTTT
cdr3_aa: CASSGTRLTEAFF
j_call: TRBJ1-1
d_call: -
clone_size: -
v_call: TRBV6-1

cdr3_nt: TGTGCCAGCAGTTTTGGGGACAGGCCAACTAATGAAAAACTGTTTTTT
cdr3_aa: CASSFGDRPTNEKLFF
j_call: TRBJ1-4
d_call: TRBD1
clone_size: -
v_call: TRBV28

cdr3_nt: TGTGCCTGCAGGGGCCCGAACACCGGGGAGCTGTTTTTT
cdr3_aa: CACRGPNTGELFF
j_call: TRBJ2-2
d_call: -
clone_size: few
v_call: TRBV28

cdr3_nt: TGTGCCAGCAGCCCGCGGGGAACGGGCTACGAGCAGTACTTC
cdr3_aa: CASSPRGTGYEQYF
j_call: TRBJ2-7
d_call: -
clone_size: -
v_call: TRBV14

cdr3_nt: TGCAGCGTTGGGGACAGGGTGGAGACCCAGTACTTC
cdr3_aa: CSVGDRVETQYF
j_call: TRBJ2-5
d_call: TRBD1
clone_size: -
v_call: TRBV29-1

cdr3_nt: TGTGCCAGCAGTTACTCGAGGAACAGAAGTGTGACCTACGAGCAGTACTTC
cdr3_aa: CASSYSRNRSVTYEQYF
j_call: TRBJ2-7
d_call: -
clone_size: few
v_call: TRBV6-2/TRBV6-3

cdr3_nt: TGTGCCAGCAGTCCTACTAGCCCATACAATGAGCAGTTCTTC
cdr3_aa: CASSPTSPYNEQFF
j_call: TRBJ2-1
d_call: -
clone_size: many
v_call: TRBV25-1

cdr3_nt: TGTGCCATCAGTGAGCGAGGGGGAGGACCTTCCTACGAGCAGTACTTC
cdr3_aa: CAISERGGGPSYEQYF
j_call: TRBJ2-7
d_call: -
clone_size: -
v_call: TRBV10-3

cdr3_nt: TGTGCCACTTCTATAGCGGGAACGCCCACAGATACGCAGTATTTT
cdr3_aa: CATSIAGTPTDTQYF
j_call: TRBJ2-3
d_call: TRBD2
clone_size: -
v_call: TRBV28

cdr3_nt: TGTGCCAGCAGTTTTAGTTCCGTCACAGATACGCAGTATTTT
cdr3_aa: CASSFSSVTDTQYF
j_call: TRBJ2-3
d_call: -
clone_size: few
v_call: TRBV6-2/TRBV6-3

cdr3_nt: TGTGCCAGTAGTACTAGCGGTCCACAGCAGTTCTTC
cdr3_aa: CASSTSGPQQFF
j_call: TRBJ2-1
d_call: TRBD2
clone_size: -
v_call: TRBV19

cdr3_nt: TGTGCCACCAGGCAGACAGGGGAAGCAGATACGCAGTATTTT
cdr3_aa: CATRQTGEADTQYF
j_call: TRBJ2-3
d_call: TRBD1
clone_size: -
v_call: TRBV24-1

cdr3_nt: TGTGCCAGCAGTGAATCCGGCCTAGCGGGATACAATGAGCAGTTCTTC
cdr3_aa: CASSESGLAGYNEQFF
j_call: TRBJ2-1
d_call: TRBD2
clone_size: many
v_call: TRBV25-1

cdr3_nt: TGTGCCAGCAGCTTGTACCAGGACACAGATACGCAGTATTTT
cdr3_aa: CASSLYQDTDTQYF
j_call: TRBJ2-3
d_call: -
clone_size: many
v_call: TRBV5-5

cdr3_nt: TGTGCCAGCAGCTCCCCTAGCGGGAACTCCTACAATGAGCAGTTCTTC
cdr3_aa: CASSSPSGNSYNEQFF
j_call: TRBJ2-1
d_call: TRBD2
clone_size: few
v_call: TRBV7-8

cdr3_nt: TGTGCCAGCAGCTGGATTAGCACTAACTATGGCTACACCTTC
cdr3_aa: CASSWISTNYGYTF
j_call: TRBJ1-2
d_call: -
clone_size: few
v_call: TRBV5-6

cdr3_nt: TGCAGTGCTAGGACTAGCTCCATCGGGGAGCTGTTTTTT
cdr3_aa: CSARTSSIGELFF
j_call: TRBJ2-2
d_call: TRBD2
clone_size: -
v_call: TRBV20-1

cdr3_nt: TGTGCCAGCAGCTTAGGAGGGACAGGGGCTACCTACGAGCAGTACTTC
cdr3_aa: CASSLGGTGATYEQYF
j_call: TRBJ2-7
d_call: TRBD1
clone_size: few
v_call: TRBV11-2

cdr3_nt: TGTGCCAGCAGTGTTGTTAGGGTCGAAGCCAAAAACATTCAGTACTTC
cdr3_aa: CASSVVRVEAKNIQYF
j_call: TRBJ2-4
d_call: -
clone_size: few
v_call: TRBV2

cdr3_nt: TGCGCCAGCAGCCGAAGTGAGGGTGGGACTGAAGCTTTCTTT
cdr3_aa: CASSRSEGGTEAFF
j_call: TRBJ1-1
d_call: -
clone_size: many
v_call: TRBV4-1

cdr3_nt: TGTGCCAGCAGCGCGACGGGTCAGGGCAGAAATCAGCCCCAGCATTTT
cdr3_aa: CASSATGQGRNQPQHF
j_call: TRBJ1-5
d_call: -
clone_size: few
v_call: TRBV7-2

cdr3_nt: TGCGCCAGCAGCCAAGGACAGGAGTGGAATGAGCAGTTCTTC
cdr3_aa: CASSQGQEWNEQFF
j_call: TRBJ2-1
d_call: -
clone_size: few
v_call: TRBV4-3

cdr3_nt: TGCAGTGCTAACCGGGACTCCAGGGACAATGAGCAGTTCTTC
cdr3_aa: CSANRDSRDNEQFF
j_call: TRBJ2-1
d_call: -
clone_size: -
v_call: TRBV20-1

cdr3_nt: TGTGCCAGCAGTGAAATGGGGACTAGCGGCACCTACGAGCAGTACTTC
cdr3_aa: CASSEMGTSGTYEQYF
j_call: TRBJ2-7
d_call: TRBD2
clone_size: many
v_call: TRBV2

cdr3_nt: TGCGCCAGCAGCTTGGAGCGGGGGAACACTGAAGCTTTCTTT
cdr3_aa: CASSLERGNTEAFF
j_call: TRBJ1-1
d_call: -
clone_size: few
v_call: TRBV5-1

cdr3_nt: TGCAGTGCTTTGGGAGTCGTGGGAGACAGGGAGAAAAACATTCAGTACTTC
cdr3_aa: CSALGVVGDREKNIQYF
j_call: TRBJ2-4
d_call: TRBD1
clone_size: few
v_call: TRBV20-1

cdr3_nt: TGTGCCAGCAGTCCGGAGGGACTAGCGGCCTACGAGCAGTACTTC
cdr3_aa: CASSPEGLAAYEQYF
j_call: TRBJ2-7
d_call: TRBD2
clone_size: few
v_call: TRBV28

cdr3_nt: TGTGCCAGCAGTTACTCGAGAGGGACTAGCGGGATCAAGCAGTTCTTC
cdr3_aa: CASSYSRGTSGIKQFF
j_call: TRBJ2-1
d_call: TRBD2
clone_size: few
v_call: TRBV6-5

cdr3_nt: TGCAGTGCTGTGGACAGGACGTACACTGAAGCTTTCTTT
cdr3_aa: CSAVDRTYTEAFF
j_call: TRBJ1-1
d_call: TRBD1
clone_size: few
v_call: TRBV20-1